Described below is a single T cell receptor (beta chain) sequence and its context. Antigen specificity is unknown. The germline CDR1 and CDR2 sequences are MNHNS and SASEGT. The CDR3 contains 14 residues. Germline trimming cut 6 bases from V and 4 bases from J; bases unmatched to any gene: 3. TCRdb's table, derived via immunoSEQ multiplex PCR, lists solely in-frame clones and lacks some. Seen here are some 72,000 clones, roughly 82% observed once, and the top ten hold 5.8%. These data originate in a study of radiation and T cells in renal cell carcinoma. Turning to the study itself: Nephrectomy followed 15 Gy stereotactic body radiation by 4 weeks. Findings of the study overall: Pretreatment tumor biopsies were lacking, so baseline clonotypes are unknown. Top tumor clonotypes rose in blood 2 weeks post-radiation, then contracted.

As to time point: blood 2 weeks post-SBRT. The treatment denotes: 15 Gy SBRT to primary tumor, nephrectomy 4 weeks later. The specimen was blood, collected from a patient whose treatment included radiotherapy and nephrectomy. This clonotype originated in a man between 60 and 75 years old with renal cell carcinoma. This sequence joins TRBV6-1 and TRBJ1-5; 10 bases are a match to TRBD1. CDR3 sequence (DNA): TGTGCCAGCAGGGGGGACAGGGGAAATCAGCCCCAGCATTTT. Translated, it gives CASRGDRGNQPQHF.